These T cell receptor beta chains were read from a single sample in a study of cytomegalovirus exposure and HLA in healthy donors. Measured with immunoSEQ multiplex PCR; TCRdb has only the in-frame clones, and not every one. The repertoire holds around 71,000 clones, more than 60% seen once, with about 15% in the top ten. Input material: PBMCs. All receptors derive from a male donor in good health and CMV-seropositive. CDR3s include the opening cysteine and the closing phenylalanine or tryptophan. Not every row has a clone size; where given, it reads once, few, many or a size class.

cdr3_aa v_call clone_size
CASSQNTGAGNTIYF TRBV4-3 NA
CASSRGGATDTQYF TRBV27 NA
CAWSSGSGYGYTF TRBV30 NA
CAISEQSGGAYNEQFF TRBV10-3 NA
CASGGGRRETQYF TRBV28 NA
CASSDSGQGNTEAFF TRBV6-5 NA
CASRTLAGVYNEQFF TRBV2 few
CASSLFPKRTDTQYF TRBV5-6 NA
CASSEGQNYGYTF TRBV6-1 NA
CASSLGGYQETQYF TRBV7-9 NA
CAIHLTGPNEKLFF TRBV14 NA
CASSTGIGTEAFF TRBV6-5 few
CASSIQGAGNTEAFF TRBV5-1 NA
CASSVGTASYEQYF TRBV9 few
CASRGGEQYF TRBV2 NA
CASSLGTGGPNEQFF TRBV7-6 NA
CAWSVLGGVLNEKLFF TRBV30 few
CASSLLTGFGTKNIQYF TRBV27 NA
CAISDSPGRQDSSYNEQFF TRBV10-3 NA
CASSGGWGQDQETQYF TRBV25-1 NA
CASSFQSGGPTQETQYF TRBV7-7 NA
CASSLGGTDNQPQHF TRBV7-2 NA
CASSPGRQGGYYGYTF TRBV9 NA